A single TCR beta chain is shown here with its context. What it binds is unknown. V lost 1 base, J lost 1 base, and 13 bases lay in between. The CDR3 loop spans 16 amino acids. The germline V gene encodes CDR1 LGHNA and CDR2 YSLEER. This record belongs to a study of circulating and synovial CD4+ cells in juvenile arthritis. Sequenced samples came from active juvenile idiopathic arthritis patients. General study results and limits: CPL versus bulk CD4 samples: T cell genome counts differed by at least an order of magnitude. These blood cells shared more CDR3 sequences with synovium than bulk blood.

Data came from immunoSEQ multiplex PCR; TCRdb stores just in-frame clones and leaves some out. The data contain around 14,000 clones, approximately 80% of them seen just once; the ten biggest clones take up more than 3.5%. The rearrangement links TRBV4-3 to TRBJ1-2; D is uncertain. This TCR derives from a human patient with juvenile idiopathic arthritis. Some clones in this sample may be carry-over from other donors' samples. Sequencing was carried out using CD4+ T cells from synovial fluid. The CDR3 DNA reads TGCGCCAGCAGCCAAGGGCAGGTGACCCGTAACTATGGCTACACCTTC. This encodes CASSQGQVTRNYGYTF.